This TCR beta chain was captured by sequencing in a study of cytomegalovirus exposure and HLA in healthy donors. Regarding this clone: Its antigen remains unidentified.

Primers: 60 Vbeta forward and 13 Jbeta reverse. Authors' data handling: Unique TCR beta chains numbered around 80 million in a later analysis, with about 11 million shared. Measured with immunoSEQ multiplex PCR; TCRdb has only the in-frame clones, and not every one. That table is the source of V, J and clone size, and D and trimming were worked out from the DNA. The data show 150,000 to 200,000 clones, around 82% seen once. Study-wide results and limits: The authors enumerated some 160 TCR beta chains as linked to cytomegalovirus.

Sequencing input: PBMCs. The source of this sequence is a man aged 55 to 70 in good health and CMV-seronegative.

CDR3: CASSQRTSGAVLQETQYF. CDR3 bases: TGTGCCAGCAGCCAGAGGACTAGCGGGGCCGTACTCCAAGAGACCCAGTACTTC. This chain uses TRBV4-2 with TRBJ2-5, with 12 bases matching TRBD2. V shed 3 bases and J 1 base; nucleotides not matched to a gene: 9. Germline CDR1 is LGHNA and CDR2 is YNFKEQ. The CDR3 is 18 residues long.